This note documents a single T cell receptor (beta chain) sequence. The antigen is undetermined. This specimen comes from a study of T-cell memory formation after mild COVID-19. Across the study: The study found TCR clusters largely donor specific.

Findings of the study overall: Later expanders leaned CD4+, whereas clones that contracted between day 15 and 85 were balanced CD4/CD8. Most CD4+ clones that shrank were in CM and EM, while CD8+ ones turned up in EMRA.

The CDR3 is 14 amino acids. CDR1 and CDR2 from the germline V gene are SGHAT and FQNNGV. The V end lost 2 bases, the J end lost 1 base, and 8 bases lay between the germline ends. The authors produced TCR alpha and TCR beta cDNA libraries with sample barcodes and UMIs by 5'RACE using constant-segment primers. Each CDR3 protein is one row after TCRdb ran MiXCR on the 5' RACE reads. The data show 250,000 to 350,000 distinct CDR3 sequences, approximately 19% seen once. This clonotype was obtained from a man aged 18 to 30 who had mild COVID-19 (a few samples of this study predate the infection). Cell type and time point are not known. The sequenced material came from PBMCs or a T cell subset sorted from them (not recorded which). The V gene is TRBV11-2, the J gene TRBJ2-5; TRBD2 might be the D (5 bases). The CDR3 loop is CASSLSGIQETQYF. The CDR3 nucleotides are TGTGCCAGCAGCTTATCCGGGATCCAAGAGACCCAGTACTTC.